The 15 T cell receptor beta chains presented below share a single source sample, sequenced in a study of Ad26.COV2.S vaccination and SARS-CoV-2 variants. Treatment given: roughly 20 received Ad26.COV2.S at low or high dose, single or two shots; about 5 received placebo; per-sample allocation not given. Specimens were obtained on day 63 following the first vaccine or placebo injection. Profiled with immunoSEQ multiplex PCR; TCRdb holds only in-frame clones, not every one. The profile shows 360,000 or so clones, approximately 91% of them singletons. The source was peripheral blood, collected in a trial of Ad26.COV2.S vaccine versus placebo. These TCRs come from a person aged 18-65 years who received the Ad26.COV2.S COVID-19 vaccine or a placebo.

V and J are TRBV19 and TRBJ2-7; D not certain. Trimming took 4 bases from V and 0 from J, leaving 7 bases between them. This CDR3 spans 13 amino acids. CDR1 is LNHDA, CDR2 SQIVND, per germline (reference sequence). CDR3 residues: CASSTVSSYEQYF. The DNA of the CDR3 is TGTGCCAGTAGTACGGTCAGCTCCTACGAGCAGTACTTC.

The rearrangement uses TRBV30 and TRBJ2-7, with 8 bases aligning to TRBD1. Germline V CDR1 and CDR2: GTSNPN, SVGIG (reference sequence). The CDR3 has 18 amino acids. Trimming removed 2 bases from V and 0 bases from J; junction bases left unmatched: 15. In DNA, the CDR3 is TGTGCCTGGAGTCGAATCTCGGACAGGGCGAGGCCCTCCTACGAGCAGTACTTC. Its protein is CAWSRISDRARPSYEQYF.

The rearrangement joins TRBV28 to TRBJ2-2, with TRBD1 matching 7 bases. The CDR3 runs to 15 residues. J was trimmed by 0 bases and V by 3 bases; bases with no gene match: 1. Germline V CDR1 and CDR2: MDHEN, SYDVKM. The CDR3 is CASSFGTANTGELFF. The DNA of the CDR3 is TGTGCCAGCAGTTTTGGGACAGCGAACACCGGGGAGCTGTTTTTT.

The CDR3 DNA reads TGTGCCAGCGAAAGGGACAGGGCTGAAGCTTTCTTT. It translates to CASERDRAEAFF. The rearrangement uses TRBV28 and TRBJ1-1; 9 positions agree with TRBD1. V lost 8 bases to trimming and J lost 6 bases; unmatched junction nucleotides: 4. Germline loops: CDR1 MDHEN, CDR2 SYDVKM. CDR3 length: 12 residues.

The chain links TRBV14 to TRBJ1-1; possible D gene TRBD1, 6 bases. V was cut by 3 bases and J by 4 bases, with 9 bases left in between. CDR3 length: 13 residues. In germline, CDR1 is SGHDN, CDR2 FVKESK. CDR3 coding DNA: TGTGCCAGCAGCCAGTCGACAGGCACTGAAGCTTTCTTT. It is translated as CASSQSTGTEAFF.

V is TRBV29-1 and J is TRBJ1-3, with D hard to call. The V end lost 4 bases, the J end lost 3 bases, and 10 bases lay between the germline ends. Germline V gives CDR1 SQVTM, CDR2 ANQGSEA. This CDR3 contains 13 residues. The CDR3, as DNA: TGCAGCGTTGGGACCTCGAATGGAAACACCATATATTTT. This encodes CSVGTSNGNTIYF.

V and J are TRBV3-1 (or the pseudogene TRBV3-2) and TRBJ2-7; D call uncertain. The V gene's germline CDR1 is LGHDT and CDR2 YNNKEL (reference sequence). The CDR3 consists of 13 residues. The ends were cut back, 1 base at V and 4 bases at J, with 8 bases in the middle. CDR3 nucleotides: TGTGCCAGCAGCCAAGGACGCGAATACGAGCAGTACTTC. This sequence encodes CASSQGREYEQYF.

This clone appeared a single time. The rearrangement joins TRBV10-3 to TRBJ2-1; possibly TRBD1 or TRBD2 for D (6 bases each). The CDR3 consists of 16 residues. Germline lookup yields CDR1 ENHRY and CDR2 SYGVKD. V was shortened by 0 bases and J by 12 bases, with 21 bases between the two germline ends. CDR3 residues: CAISESGHSGLAGQFF. Here the CDR3 DNA reads TGTGCCATCAGTGAGTCGGGACATAGCGGACTGGCCGGGCAGTTCTTC.

The gene calls are TRBV6-5 and TRBJ2-5, with TRBD2 matching over 9 bases. This CDR3 is built from 16 residues. Per the germline V gene, CDR1 is MNHEY and CDR2 is SVGAGI. V shed 0 bases, J shed 2 bases, and the junction held 4 bases outside the gene matches. The CDR3 sequence is CASSYSAGGRQETQYF. CDR3 nucleotides: TGTGCCAGCAGTTACTCAGCGGGAGGAAGGCAAGAGACCCAGTACTTC.

The chain combines TRBV4-1 with TRBJ1-1; tentatively, D is TRBD1 (5 bases). Per germline, CDR1 MGHRA and CDR2 YSYEKL. This CDR3 comprises 14 residues. V was shortened by 4 bases and J by 3 bases, with 12 bases between the two germline ends. Written as DNA, the CDR3 is TGCGCCAGCAGCCGCCGGTTGGGGGACACTGAAGCTTTCTTT. Encoded protein: CASSRRLGDTEAFF.

The chain is built from TRBV29-1 and TRBJ2-1; perhaps D is TRBD1 or TRBD2 (7 bases each). V was pared by 6 bases and J by 0 bases, with 12 bases between. There are 14 residues in the CDR3. Germline V CDR1 and CDR2: SQVTM, ANQGSEA. CDR3 in DNA: TGCAGCGTAGGGGGCGGGAGCTCCTACAATGAGCAGTTCTTC. This translates into CSVGGGSSYNEQFF.

This chain connects TRBV2 to TRBJ2-5, with 9 nucleotides matching TRBD2. Germline CDR1 SNHLY, CDR2 FYNNEI. Trimming at V came to 7 bases and at J to 3 bases, leaving 6 bases not matched to a gene. The CDR3 runs 14 residues. Here the CDR3 reads CASIISGSKETQYF. The CDR3 DNA sequence: TGTGCCAGCATCATTAGCGGGAGTAAAGAGACCCAGTACTTC. The full variable domain, its missing parts supplied by reference TRBV2 and TRBJ2-5, is EPEVTQTPSHQVTQMGQEVILRCVPISNHLYFYWYRQILGQKVEFLVSFYNNEISEKSEIFDDQFSVERPDGSNFTLKIRSTKLEDSAMYFCASIISGSKETQYFGPGTRLLVL.

The chain recombines TRBV4-2 with TRBJ2-1, with TRBD1 matching 9 bases. V lost 0 bases, J lost 9 bases, and 9 bases stayed unmatched. Germline lookup yields CDR1 LGHNA and CDR2 YNFKEQ. This CDR3 is built from 16 residues. The DNA of the CDR3 is TGTGCCAGCAGCCAAGAAGAAAACAGGGGGCTAACTGAGCAGTTCTTC. This sequence encodes CASSQEENRGLTEQFF.

V is TRBV6-5 and J is TRBJ2-5; D is undetermined. Germline-derived CDR1 and CDR2 are MNHEY and SVGAGI. V was cut by 6 bases and J by 0 bases, with 8 bases left in between. This CDR3 is built from 13 residues. CDR3 amino acids: CASSLSHQETQYF. CDR3 bases: TGTGCCAGCAGCCTGAGTCACCAAGAGACCCAGTACTTC.

The CDR3 spells CASSHLTGAGEKLFF. The CDR3 bases are TGTGCCAGCAGCCACCTGACAGGGGCAGGGGAAAAACTGTTTTTT. The rearrangement joins TRBV3-1 (or the pseudogene TRBV3-2) to TRBJ1-4, with TRBD1 matching 8 bases. CDR1 and CDR2 from the germline V gene are LGHDT and YNNKEL (reference sequence). CDR3 size: 15 residues. The junction had 8 bases not matched to a gene; V was cut back by 3 bases and J by 8 bases.